This passage covers 32 T cell receptor beta chains from one sample sequenced in a study of blood T cell repertoires in COVID-19. Data came from immunoSEQ multiplex PCR; TCRdb stores just in-frame clones and leaves some out. The repertoire holds about 69,000 clones, roughly 80% seen once, with more than 15% in the top ten. Material: peripheral blood. The receptors come from a man aged 60 to 69 with acute or convalescent COVID-19.

The chain employs TRBV11-2 and TRBJ1-2; 9 nucleotides agree with TRBD1. This CDR3 region has 16 residues. From germline, CDR1 is SGHAT and CDR2 FQNNGV. The J segment lost 3 bases and the V segment lost 0 bases, leaving 5 bases of the junction unmatched. CDR3 amino acids: CASSLDPQGAYYGYTF. CDR3 DNA: TGTGCCAGCAGCTTAGATCCACAGGGGGCGTACTATGGCTACACCTTC.

The chain recombines TRBV3-1 (or the pseudogene TRBV3-2) with TRBJ2-1; 12 nucleotides align to TRBD2. Unmatched junction bases numbered 9, after V lost 2 bases and J lost 1 base. The V gene's germline CDR1 is LGHDT and CDR2 YNNKEL (reference sequence). The CDR3 is 19 amino acids. The chain's CDR3 is CASSQLRLAGGPSYNEQFF. CDR3 bases: TGTGCCAGCAGCCAACTAAGGCTAGCGGGGGGGCCGTCCTACAATGAGCAGTTCTTC.

This clone was seen a handful of times. The chain carries TRBV2 and TRBJ1-6; TRBD1 is a possible D gene (5 bases). This CDR3 is built from 13 residues. With 8 bases removed from V and 11 bases from J, the gap between germline ends came to 16 bases. Germline CDR1 SNHLY, CDR2 FYNNEI. CDR3 nucleotide sequence: TGTGCCAGCCTTGGATCGACAGTGGCACCCCTCCACTTT. It specifies CASLGSTVAPLHF. The full variable domain, completed using reference TRBV2 and TRBJ1-6, is EPEVTQTPSHQVTQMGQEVILRCVPISNHLYFYWYRQILGQKVEFLVSFYNNEISEKSEIFDDQFSVERPDGSNFTLKIRSTKLEDSAMYFCASLGSTVAPLHFGNGTRLTVT.

This rearrangement joins TRBV6-5 to TRBJ2-7; no reliable D call. In germline, CDR1 is MNHEY, CDR2 SVGAGI. V lost 6 bases and J 2 bases, leaving 11 bases between the germline ends. This CDR3 region has 13 residues. This CDR3 is CASRTTYAYEQYF. The DNA for the CDR3 is TGTGCCAGCAGAACGACATACGCCTACGAGCAGTACTTC.

This chain links TRBV18 with TRBJ1-2; 8 nucleotides match TRBD1. CDR3 length: 15 amino acids. Germline CDR1 is KGHSH and CDR2 is LQKENI. V gave up 3 bases and J gave up 5 bases; unmatched junction bases: 8. Here the CDR3 DNA reads TGTGCCAGCTCACCCTCGGGACAGGACGCTTATGGCTACACCTTC. Its translation: CASSPSGQDAYGYTF. Full variable domain (outside the CDR3, taken from reference TRBV18 and TRBJ1-2): NAGVMQNPRHLVRRRGQEARLRCSPMKGHSHVYWYRQLPEEGLKFMVYLQKENIIDESGMPKERFSAEFPKEGPSILRIQQVVRGDSAAYFCASSPSGQDAYGYTFGSGTRLTVV.

The chain uses TRBV6-5 and TRBJ1-2, with a weak D call TRBD1 (5 bases). This CDR3 spans 15 amino acids. Germline V gives CDR1 MNHEY, CDR2 SVGAGI. V was cut by 3 bases and J by 4 bases, with 15 bases left in between. The CDR3 nucleotides are TGTGCCAGCAGTTATTCGGCAGGGCCTTTCTATGGCTACACCTTC. Protein product: CASSYSAGPFYGYTF.

V and J are TRBV10-1 and TRBJ2-1; TRBD2 matches at 10 bases. Trimming at V came to 2 bases and at J to 5 bases, leaving 0 bases not matched to a gene. CDR1 is WNHNN, CDR2 SYGVQD, per germline (reference sequence). The CDR3 has 14 residues. The CDR3 DNA reads TGCGCCAGCAGTGAGCTAGCGGGGGACAATGAGCAGTTCTTC. Translating gives CASSELAGDNEQFF.

This clone was detected only a few times. The chain carries TRBV7-2 and TRBJ1-3; tentative D call: TRBD1 (5 bases). The CDR3 is made up of 15 amino acids. Trimming removed 7 bases at V and 0 bases at J, with 13 bases between. Germline CDR1 and CDR2: SGHTA and FQGNSA. CDR3 nucleotide sequence: TGTGCCAGCATCGAACAGGCGTACTCTGGAAACACCATATATTTT. Encoded protein: CASIEQAYSGNTIYF.

The rearrangement links TRBV19 to TRBJ1-2; D is uncertain. Germline CDR1 is LNHDA and CDR2 is SQIVND (reference sequence). V lost 4 bases and J lost 0, with 6 bases in between. The CDR3 is 13 residues long. Here the CDR3 reads CASSNTANYGYTF. The CDR3 nucleotides are TGTGCCAGTAGTAACACAGCTAACTATGGCTACACCTTC. Supplemented by reference TRBV19 and TRBJ1-2, the full variable domain reads DGGITQSPKYLFRKEGQNVTLSCEQNLNHDAMYWYRQDPGQGLRLIYYSQIVNDFQKGDIAEGYSVSREKKESFPLTVTSAQKNPTAFYLCASSNTANYGYTFGSGTRLTVV.

The V call is TRBV25-1, the J call TRBJ1-2; TRBD1 agrees at 8 bases. CDR3 length equals 15 residues. J lost 4 bases, V lost 3 bases, and 7 bases had no gene match. Germline lookup yields CDR1 MGHDK and CDR2 SYGVNS. CDR3 nucleotides: TGTGCCAGCAGTGAGGCAGACAGGGGACCCTATGGCTACACCTTC. Its protein product is CASSEADRGPYGYTF.

The CDR3 reads CAISASTGLAGAYNEQFF. The CDR3, as DNA: TGTGCCATCAGTGCCAGTACGGGACTAGCGGGGGCCTACAATGAGCAGTTCTTC. The V gene is TRBV10-3, the J gene TRBJ2-1, with TRBD2 matching 14 bases. V trimming: 4 bases; J trimming: 2 bases; junction bases outside the gene matches: 7. The germline V gene encodes CDR1 ENHRY and CDR2 SYGVKD. The CDR3 is 18 residues long.

The chain uses TRBV25-1 and TRBJ1-4, with 8 bases that match TRBD1. From germline, CDR1 is MGHDK and CDR2 SYGVNS. The CDR3 totals 15 residues. V lost 5 bases, J lost 5 bases, and 7 bases stayed unmatched. The CDR3 spells CASSSWTGQNEKLFF. In DNA form, the CDR3 reads TGTGCCAGCAGTTCCTGGACAGGGCAGAATGAAAAACTGTTTTTT.

The chain uses TRBV24-1 and TRBJ1-5, with 7 bases lining up with TRBD1. The germline V gene encodes CDR1 KGHDR and CDR2 SFDVKD. The CDR3 consists of 15 residues. V gave up 9 bases and J gave up 0 bases; unmatched junction bases: 7. The CDR3 loop is CATGPGQISNQPQHF. CDR3 nucleotides: TGTGCCACCGGCCCGGGACAGATTAGCAATCAGCCCCAGCATTTT.

The gene calls are TRBV19 and TRBJ2-1; 8 bases are shared with TRBD1. Losses at the gene ends were 5 bases for V and 3 bases for J; bases not matched to a gene: 6. This CDR3 has 15 residues. Germline assignment: CDR1 LNHDA and CDR2 SQIVND (reference sequence). In DNA form, the CDR3 reads TGTGCCAGTAGTCCCACAGGGGGGTTCTACAATGAGCAGTTCTTC. Amino acid sequence: CASSPTGGFYNEQFF.

The rearrangement links TRBV27 to TRBJ1-6, with D uncertain. Germline V CDR1 and CDR2: MNHEY, SMNVEV (reference sequence). Between the trimmed V and J ends, which lost 5 bases and 5 bases, there was a span of 19 bases. The CDR3 runs 17 residues. The CDR3 nucleotides read TGTGCCAGCAGTGCACTCGGGAGGGCAGGAAATAATTCACCCCTCCACTTT. This sequence encodes CASSALGRAGNNSPLHF.

The V and J genes are TRBV7-2 and TRBJ1-3; D perhaps matches TRBD1 (5 bases). Deletions cut 0 bases from V and 2 bases from J, with 8 bases between. The CDR3 is 15 residues long. Looked up from germline, CDR1 is SGHTA and CDR2 is FQGNSA. CDR3 loop: CASSLAGGAGNTIYF. The CDR3 DNA sequence: TGTGCCAGCAGCTTAGCGGGGGGAGCTGGAAACACCATATATTTT.

The rearrangement uses TRBV11-1 and TRBJ2-5; tentatively, D is TRBD2 (5 bases). Germline V gives CDR1 SGHAT, CDR2 FQDESV (reference sequence). This CDR3 is 11 amino acids long. V was shortened by 7 bases and J by 3 bases, with 6 bases between the two germline ends. In DNA form, the CDR3 reads TGTGCCAGCACGGAGGAAGAGACCCAGTACTTC. Protein sequence: CASTEEETQYF.

This sequence joins TRBV18 and TRBJ1-4, with D unresolved. Germline CDR1 and CDR2: KGHSH and LQKENI. The CDR3 has 17 residues. Trimming took 3 bases from V and 3 from J, leaving 17 bases between them. The CDR3 DNA reads TGTGCCAGCTCACCCTCCAGACAATTTACAGCTAATGAAAAACTGTTTTTT. Encoded protein: CASSPSRQFTANEKLFF.

The chain joins TRBV9 to TRBJ1-6; no clear D gene. The length of the CDR3 is 15 residues. V lost 7 bases and J lost 1, with 12 bases in between. Germline V gene sequence: CDR1 SGDLS, CDR2 YYNGEE. The CDR3 bases are TGTGCCAGCTCAAGCGGTGATTCCTATAATTCACCCCTCCACTTT. Its protein product is CASSSGDSYNSPLHF.

This clone was observed once. V usage is TRBV19 and J usage is TRBJ2-2; 7 bases align to TRBD1. This CDR3 contains 17 residues. Germline V gene data show CDR1 as LNHDA and CDR2 as SQIVND (reference sequence). The V and J ends lost 1 base and 6 bases, in that order; junction bases with no gene match: 11. The CDR3 region has the DNA TGTGCCAGTAGTATAGCCCAGGGGGTTCTTTCGGCCGGGGAGCTGTTTTTT. Translation: CASSIAQGVLSAGELFF. Full variable domain (rest looked up from reference TRBV19 and TRBJ2-2): DGGITQSPKYLFRKEGQNVTLSCEQNLNHDAMYWYRQDPGQGLRLIYYSQIVNDFQKGDIAEGYSVSREKKESFPLTVTSAQKNPTAFYLCASSIAQGVLSAGELFFGEGSRLTVL.

The chain couples TRBV3-1 (or the pseudogene TRBV3-2) to TRBJ1-2, with a weak D call TRBD1 (5 bases). Between the trimmed V and J ends, which lost 0 bases and 5 bases, there was a span of 13 bases. This CDR3 has 15 amino acids. Germline V lookup: CDR1 LGHDT, CDR2 YNNKEL (reference sequence). This chain's CDR3 is CASSQDQGGYYGYTF. CDR3 DNA: TGTGCCAGCAGCCAAGACCAGGGAGGTTATTATGGCTACACCTTC.

This clone has a single count. The chain is built from TRBV9 and TRBJ2-7; 7 nucleotides agree with TRBD2. The ends lost 0 bases at V and 7 bases at J; junction bases unmatched: 4. Germline assignment: CDR1 SGDLS and CDR2 YYNGEE. The CDR3 has 13 amino acids. This CDR3 reads CASSVASSGEQYF. CDR3 DNA: TGTGCCAGCAGCGTAGCGAGTAGCGGGGAGCAGTACTTC.

The rearrangement links TRBV25-1 to TRBJ1-1; 7 positions agree with TRBD1. CDR3 size: 18 residues. Germline V lookup: CDR1 MGHDK, CDR2 SYGVNS. J gave up 5 bases and V 4 bases, and 19 bases lay outside the gene matches. The CDR3 region is CASSGTAPFGGGQTEAFF. CDR3 nucleotide sequence: TGTGCCAGCAGTGGTACAGCGCCTTTCGGGGGGGGACAGACTGAAGCTTTCTTT.

The chain uses TRBV6-1 and TRBJ1-2, with D possibly being TRBD1 (5 bases). Germline CDR1 and CDR2: MNHNS and SASEGT. The CDR3 has 15 residues. V lost 1 base, J lost 8 bases, and 17 bases lay in between. This CDR3 reads CASSEVGALRGGYTF. The CDR3 coding sequence is TGTGCCAGCAGTGAAGTAGGGGCCCTAAGAGGCGGCTACACCTTC.

The chain recombines TRBV5-1 with TRBJ2-2; D might be TRBD2 (5 bases). CDR3 size: 13 residues. V was trimmed by 0 bases and J by 6 bases, leaving 6 bases between them. Germline V gene data show CDR1 as SGHRS and CDR2 as YFSETQ. CDR3 DNA: TGCGCCAGCAGCTTGGTCGGGGCCGGGGAGCTGTTTTTT. Amino acids: CASSLVGAGELFF.

In DNA, the CDR3 is TGCGCCAGCAGCCTGACTTCTTTGCGCGTCTATGGCTACACCTTC. Encoded protein: CASSLTSLRVYGYTF. This rearrangement joins TRBV5-1 to TRBJ1-2; D is ambiguous. In germline, CDR1 is SGHRS, CDR2 YFSETQ. This CDR3 is built from 15 residues. Deletions cut 4 bases from V and 4 bases from J, with 17 bases between. The complete variable domain, with remaining parts taken from reference TRBV5-1 and TRBJ1-2, reads KAGVTQTPRYLIKTRGQQVTLSCSPISGHRSVSWYQQTPGQGLQFLFEYFSETQRNKGNFPGRFSGRQFSNSRSEMNVSTLELGDSALYLCASSLTSLRVYGYTFGSGTRLTVV.

This CDR3 is CAISESRTGYTASPLHF. CDR3 sequence (DNA): TGTGCCATCAGTGAGTCAAGAACAGGGTATACTGCCTCACCCCTCCACTTT. The chain has TRBV10-3 and TRBJ1-6, with a weak D call TRBD1 (6 bases). Germline lookup yields CDR1 ENHRY and CDR2 SYGVKD. The CDR3 spans 17 residues. V gave up 0 bases and J gave up 10 bases, with 19 bases separating them.

The chain joins TRBV4-3 to TRBJ1-5; 7 bases line up with TRBD1. There are 13 residues in the CDR3. CDR1 is LGHNA, CDR2 YSLEER, per germline. Trimming removed 9 bases from V and 3 bases from J; junction bases left unmatched: 5. CDR3 protein: CARGGRLNQPQHF. CDR3 DNA: TGCGCCAGAGGGGGCAGACTCAATCAGCCCCAGCATTTT.

This clone was counted between two and nine times. V is TRBV20-1 and J is TRBJ2-3, with D maybe TRBD1 (6 bases). CDR3 length: 11 residues. V lost 6 bases and J 5 bases, leaving 9 bases between the germline ends. From germline, CDR1 is DFQATT and CDR2 SNEGSKA (reference sequence). The CDR3 protein is CSAARGDTQYF. The CDR3 coding sequence is TGCAGTGCCGCCAGGGGAGATACGCAGTATTTT.

V and J are TRBV5-1 and TRBJ1-3, with 10 bases that match TRBD1. The V and J ends lost 4 bases and 8 bases, in that order; junction bases with no gene match: 9. The germline CDR1 and CDR2 sequences are SGHRS and YFSETQ. The CDR3 consists of 15 residues. The CDR3 protein is CASSPGTGEGDTIYF. CDR3 bases: TGCGCCAGCAGCCCCGGGACAGGGGAAGGAGACACCATATATTTT.

A few counts support this clone. The V gene is TRBV7-2, the J gene TRBJ1-5; no clear D. The germline V and J ends were trimmed by 1 base and 4 bases, with 8 bases remaining between them. The CDR3 totals 14 residues. CDR1 and CDR2 from the germline V gene are SGHTA and FQGNSA. CDR3: CASSLVEVNQPQHF. The CDR3 DNA follows: TGTGCCAGCAGCTTAGTGGAGGTTAATCAGCCCCAGCATTTT. Looking up the rest from reference TRBV7-2 and TRBJ1-5 gives the full variable domain: GAGVSQSPSNKVTEKGKDVELRCDPISGHTALYWYRQSLGQGLEFLIYFQGNSAPDKSGLPSDRFSAERTGGSVSTLTIQRTQQEDSAVYLCASSLVEVNQPQHFGDGTRLSIL.

The chain is built from TRBV19 and TRBJ2-3, with D possibly TRBD2 on 7 matching bases. Per the germline V gene, CDR1 is LNHDA and CDR2 is SQIVND (reference sequence). This CDR3 spans 12 amino acids. V shed 6 bases and J shed 7 bases, with 11 bases lying between them. The CDR3 DNA reads as TGTGCCAGTAGCATCGGGGGGCATACGCAGTATTTT. It encodes CASSIGGHTQYF.